The following is a TCR beta chain sequence with its context. Its antigen is still unknown. A read error is possible here, since a much larger clone lies one base away. In germline, CDR1 is MNHNY, CDR2 SVGAGI (reference sequence). The CDR3 covers 13 residues. TCR beta libraries were prepared from cDNA with unique molecular identifiers. From around 0.96 to 9.9 million T cells, 400,000 to 500,000 cDNA molecules were obtained. MiXCR, applied by TCRdb to the PCR reads, yields one record per CDR3 protein. Here the sample spans around 160,000 distinct CDR3 sequences, under 40% being singletons. The source of the sample is a study of post-analysis software for immune sequencing data. Study outcomes and limitations: Patients had higher frequencies than controls of roughly five TRBV segments, including TRBV5-6, TRBV5-1 and TRBV20-1.

The chain couples TRBV6-6 to TRBJ2-5; no firm D call. The J call may be wrong; the DNA end is better matched by TRBJ2-1. Sequenced material: blood, taken after autologous hematopoietic stem cell transplantation. The sequence was obtained from a girl aged 10-17 years with multiple sclerosis. The CDR3 DNA follows: TGTGCCAGCAGGGCTCCGAATGGAGAGACCCAGTTCTTC. It translates to CASRAPNGETQFF.